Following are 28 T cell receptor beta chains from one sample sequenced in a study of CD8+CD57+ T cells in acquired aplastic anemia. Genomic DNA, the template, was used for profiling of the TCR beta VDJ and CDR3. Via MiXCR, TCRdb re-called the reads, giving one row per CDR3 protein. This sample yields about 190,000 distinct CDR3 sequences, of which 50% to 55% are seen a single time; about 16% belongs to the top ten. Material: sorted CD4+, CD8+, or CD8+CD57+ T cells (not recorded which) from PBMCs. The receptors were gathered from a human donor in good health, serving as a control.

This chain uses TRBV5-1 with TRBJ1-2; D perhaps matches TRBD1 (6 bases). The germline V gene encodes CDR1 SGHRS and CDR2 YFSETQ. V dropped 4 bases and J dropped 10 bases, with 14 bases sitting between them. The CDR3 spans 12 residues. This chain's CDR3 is CASSQGLPSYTF. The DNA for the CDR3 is TGCGCCAGCAGCCAGGGGCTGCCATCCTACACCTTC.

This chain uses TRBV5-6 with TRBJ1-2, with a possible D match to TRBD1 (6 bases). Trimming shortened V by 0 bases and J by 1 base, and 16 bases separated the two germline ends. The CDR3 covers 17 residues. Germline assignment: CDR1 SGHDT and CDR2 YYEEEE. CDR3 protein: CASSLDRTARGNYGYTF. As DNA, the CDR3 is TGTGCCAGCAGCTTGGACCGGACAGCCAGGGGTAACTATGGCTACACCTTC.

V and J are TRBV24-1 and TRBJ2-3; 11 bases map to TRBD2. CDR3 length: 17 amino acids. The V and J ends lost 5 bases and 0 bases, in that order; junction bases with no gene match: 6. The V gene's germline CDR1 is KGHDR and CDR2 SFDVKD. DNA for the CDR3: TGTGCCACCAGTGGGCTAGCGGGGGGTACTAGCACAGATACGCAGTATTTT. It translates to CATSGLAGGTSTDTQYF.

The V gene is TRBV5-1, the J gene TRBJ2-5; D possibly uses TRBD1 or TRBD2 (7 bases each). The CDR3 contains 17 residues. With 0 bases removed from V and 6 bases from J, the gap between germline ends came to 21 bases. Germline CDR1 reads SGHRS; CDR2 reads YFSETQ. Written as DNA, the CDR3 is TGCGCCAGCAGCTTGGGGTGGACAGGACTAGGACAAAAGACCCAGTACTTC. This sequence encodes CASSLGWTGLGQKTQYF.

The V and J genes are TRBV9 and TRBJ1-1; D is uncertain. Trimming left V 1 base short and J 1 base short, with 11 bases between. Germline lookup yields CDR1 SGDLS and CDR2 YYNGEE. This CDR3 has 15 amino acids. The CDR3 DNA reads TGTGCCAGCAGCGTAACCCCTGGGAAGAACACTGAAGCTTTCTTT. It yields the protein CASSVTPGKNTEAFF.

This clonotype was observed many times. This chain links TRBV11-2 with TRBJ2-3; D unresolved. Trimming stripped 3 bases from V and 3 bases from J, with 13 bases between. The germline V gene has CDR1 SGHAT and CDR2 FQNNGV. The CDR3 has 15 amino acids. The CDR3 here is CASSFSLGRTDTQYF. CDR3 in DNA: TGTGCCAGCAGCTTTTCTTTGGGCCGAACAGATACGCAGTATTTT.

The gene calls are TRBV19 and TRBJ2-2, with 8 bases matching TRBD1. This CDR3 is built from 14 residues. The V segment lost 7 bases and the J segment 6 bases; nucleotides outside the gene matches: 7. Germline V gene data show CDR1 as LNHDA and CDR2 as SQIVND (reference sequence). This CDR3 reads CASKTGDGSGELFF. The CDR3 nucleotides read TGTGCCAGTAAGACAGGGGATGGGTCCGGGGAGCTGTTTTTT.

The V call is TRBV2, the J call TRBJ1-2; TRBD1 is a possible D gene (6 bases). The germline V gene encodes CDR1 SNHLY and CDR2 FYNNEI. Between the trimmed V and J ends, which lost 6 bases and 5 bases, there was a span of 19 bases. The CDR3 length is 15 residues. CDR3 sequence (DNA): TGTGCCAGCAGGGAGGACTCCCAGGGGATATATGGCTACACCTTC. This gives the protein CASREDSQGIYGYTF.

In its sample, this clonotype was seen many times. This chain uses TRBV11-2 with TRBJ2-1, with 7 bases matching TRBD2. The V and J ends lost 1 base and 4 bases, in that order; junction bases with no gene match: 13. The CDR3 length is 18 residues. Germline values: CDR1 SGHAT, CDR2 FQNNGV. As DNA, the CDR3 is TGTGCCAGCAGCTTAGGGCGTGGGCGGGAGAGATTTTACAATGAGCAGTTCTTC. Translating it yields CASSLGRGRERFYNEQFF.

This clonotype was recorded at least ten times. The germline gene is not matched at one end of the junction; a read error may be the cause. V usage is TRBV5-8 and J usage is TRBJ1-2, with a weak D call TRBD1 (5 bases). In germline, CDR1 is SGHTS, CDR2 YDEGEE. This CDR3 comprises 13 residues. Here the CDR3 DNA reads TGTGCCAGCAGCTTGGTGTCGGCGACAGCAGAAGTCTTC. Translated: CASSLVSATAEVF.

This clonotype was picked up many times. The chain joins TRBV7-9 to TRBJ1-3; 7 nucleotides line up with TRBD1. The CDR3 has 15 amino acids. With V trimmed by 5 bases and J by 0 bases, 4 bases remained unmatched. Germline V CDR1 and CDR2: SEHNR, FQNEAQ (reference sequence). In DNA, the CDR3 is TGTGCCAGCAGCAAACAGGGGTTCTCTGGAAACACCATATATTTT. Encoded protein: CASSKQGFSGNTIYF.

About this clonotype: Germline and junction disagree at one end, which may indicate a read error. This chain's CDR3 is CASSYHKSDGYTF. DNA of the CDR3: TGTGCCAGCAGTTACCACAAGAGTGATGGCTACACCTTC. The chain recombines TRBV10-3 with TRBJ1-2; no firm D call. CDR3 length: 13 residues. From germline, CDR1 is ENHRY and CDR2 SYGVKD.

CDR3 loop: CASSRGLPGVDTQYF. CDR3 bases: TGTGCCAGTAGCCGCGGACTGCCCGGAGTTGATACGCAGTATTTT. V usage is TRBV19 and J usage is TRBJ2-3, with D perhaps TRBD2 (5 bases). V lost 6 bases, J lost 6 bases, and 19 bases lay in between. Germline V gives CDR1 LNHDA, CDR2 SQIVND (reference sequence). This CDR3 contains 15 residues.

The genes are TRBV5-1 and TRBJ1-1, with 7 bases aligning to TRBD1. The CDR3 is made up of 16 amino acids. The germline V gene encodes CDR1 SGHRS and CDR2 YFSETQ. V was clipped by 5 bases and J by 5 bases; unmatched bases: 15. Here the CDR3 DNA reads TGCGCCAGCAGACCCGGGAGGAGGGGGCAGTTAACTGAAGCTTTCTTT. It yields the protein CASRPGRRGQLTEAFF.

The CDR3 spells CASSEASGGGYGYTF. The CDR3 bases are TGTGCCAGCAGTGAAGCTTCAGGGGGAGGATATGGCTACACCTTC. The chain employs TRBV2 and TRBJ1-2; 7 bases map to TRBD1. Germline lookup yields CDR1 SNHLY and CDR2 FYNNEI. The V segment lost 0 bases and the J segment 5 bases; nucleotides outside the gene matches: 6. The CDR3 runs to 15 residues.

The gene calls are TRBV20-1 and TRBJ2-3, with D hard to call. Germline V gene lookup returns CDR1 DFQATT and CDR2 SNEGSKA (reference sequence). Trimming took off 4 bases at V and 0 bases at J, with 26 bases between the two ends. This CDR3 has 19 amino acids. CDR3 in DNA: TGCAGTGCTACGCCATTTCTTTCCCCGGACGTCGGTAGCACAGATACGCAGTATTTT. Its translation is CSATPFLSPDVGSTDTQYF.

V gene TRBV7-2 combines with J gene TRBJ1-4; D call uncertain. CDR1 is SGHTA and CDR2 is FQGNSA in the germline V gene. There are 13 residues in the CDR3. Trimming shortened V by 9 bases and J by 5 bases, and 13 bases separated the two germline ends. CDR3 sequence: CASSIQTNEKLFF. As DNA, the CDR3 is TGTGCCAGTAGTATACAGACGAATGAAAAACTGTTTTTT.

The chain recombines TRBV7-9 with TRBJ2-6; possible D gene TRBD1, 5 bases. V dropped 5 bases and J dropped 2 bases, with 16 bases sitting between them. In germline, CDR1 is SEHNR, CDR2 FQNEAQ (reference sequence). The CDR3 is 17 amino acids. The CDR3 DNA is TGTGCCAGCAGCCCGGACGGCAGGGTGGCTGGGGCCAACGTCCTGACTTTC. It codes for CASSPDGRVAGANVLTF.

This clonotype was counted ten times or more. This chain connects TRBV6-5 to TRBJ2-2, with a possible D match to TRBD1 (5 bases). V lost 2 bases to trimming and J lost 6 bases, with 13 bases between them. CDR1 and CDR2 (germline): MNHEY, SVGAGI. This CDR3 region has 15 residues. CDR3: CASSYRGPRAGELFF. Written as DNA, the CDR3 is TGTGCCAGCAGTTACAGGGGCCCTAGGGCCGGGGAGCTGTTTTTT.

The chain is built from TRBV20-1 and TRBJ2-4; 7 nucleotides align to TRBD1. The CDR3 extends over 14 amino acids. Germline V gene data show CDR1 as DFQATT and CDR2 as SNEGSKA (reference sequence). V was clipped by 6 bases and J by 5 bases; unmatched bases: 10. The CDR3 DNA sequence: TGCAGTGCCCAGTTCCGGGACAGCGAAAACATTCAGTACTTC. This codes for CSAQFRDSENIQYF.

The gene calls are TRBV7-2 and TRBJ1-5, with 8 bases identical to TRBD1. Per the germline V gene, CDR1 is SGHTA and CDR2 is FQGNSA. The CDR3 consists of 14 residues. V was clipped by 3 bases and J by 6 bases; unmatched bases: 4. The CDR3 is CASSFTGGPQPQHF. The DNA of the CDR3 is TGTGCCAGCAGCTTTACAGGGGGGCCTCAGCCCCAGCATTTT.

The CDR3 here is CASRSTDSGNTIYF. The CDR3 bases are TGTGCCAGCCGATCCACGGACTCTGGAAACACCATATATTTT. The rearrangement uses TRBV2 and TRBJ1-3; D is undetermined. The CDR3 runs 14 residues. The V gene lost 8 bases and the J gene lost 0 bases, with 11 bases spanning the gap. Germline CDR1 and CDR2: SNHLY and FYNNEI. The full variable domain, completed using reference TRBV2 and TRBJ1-3, is EPEVTQTPSHQVTQMGQEVILRCVPISNHLYFYWYRQILGQKVEFLVSFYNNEISEKSEIFDDQFSVERPDGSNFTLKIRSTKLEDSAMYFCASRSTDSGNTIYFGEGSWLTVV.

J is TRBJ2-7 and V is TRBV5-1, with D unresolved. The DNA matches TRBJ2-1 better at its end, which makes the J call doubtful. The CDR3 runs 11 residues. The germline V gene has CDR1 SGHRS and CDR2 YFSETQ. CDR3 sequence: CASSFNNEQFF. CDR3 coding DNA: TGCGCCAGCAGCTTCAACAATGAGCAGTTCTTC.

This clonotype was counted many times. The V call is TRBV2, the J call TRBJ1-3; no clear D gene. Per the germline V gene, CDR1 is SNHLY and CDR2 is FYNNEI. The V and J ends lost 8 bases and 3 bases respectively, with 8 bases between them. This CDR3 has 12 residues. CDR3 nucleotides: TGTGCCAGCTCTAAGAGTGGAAACACCATATATTTT. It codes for CASSKSGNTIYF.

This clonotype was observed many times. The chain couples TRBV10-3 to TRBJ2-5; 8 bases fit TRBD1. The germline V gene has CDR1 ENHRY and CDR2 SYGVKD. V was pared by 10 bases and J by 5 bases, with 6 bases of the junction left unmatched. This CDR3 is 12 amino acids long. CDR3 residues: CATQGDAETQYF. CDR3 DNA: TGTGCCACACAGGGGGATGCGGAGACCCAGTACTTC.

CDR3 in amino acids: CASKGQGNQNTEAFF. The CDR3 DNA follows: TGTGCCAGCAAGGGACAGGGGAATCAGAACACTGAAGCTTTCTTT. V is TRBV2 and J is TRBJ1-1, with 10 bases that match TRBD1. J lost 1 base, V lost 7 bases, and 6 bases had no gene match. This CDR3 is built from 15 residues. The germline V gene encodes CDR1 SNHLY and CDR2 FYNNEI.

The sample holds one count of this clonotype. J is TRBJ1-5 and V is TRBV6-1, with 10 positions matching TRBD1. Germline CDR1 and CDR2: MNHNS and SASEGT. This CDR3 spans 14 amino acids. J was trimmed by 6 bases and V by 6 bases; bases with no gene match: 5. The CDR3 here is CASRGTGASQPQHF. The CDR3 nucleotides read TGTGCCAGCAGGGGGACAGGGGCTAGTCAGCCCCAGCATTTT.

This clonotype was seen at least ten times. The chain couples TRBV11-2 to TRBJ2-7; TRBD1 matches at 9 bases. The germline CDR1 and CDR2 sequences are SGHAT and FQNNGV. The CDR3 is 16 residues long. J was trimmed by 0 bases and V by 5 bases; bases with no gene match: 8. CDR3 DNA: TGTGCCAGCAGCCTCGGGACAGGGAAAAGCTCCTACGAGCAGTACTTC. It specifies CASSLGTGKSSYEQYF.